This entry is about one T cell receptor beta chain. As yet, its antigen is unknown. The CDR3 runs to 14 residues. The germline gives CDR1 MNHEY, CDR2 SMNVEV (reference sequence). The ends were cut back, 5 bases at V and 0 bases at J, with 10 bases in the middle. Clones were sequenced by immunoSEQ multiplex PCR, and TCRdb holds only the in-frame ones, with some missing. There are 110,000 or so clones in the sample; more than 70% occur only once, and roughly 19% lies in the top ten. This entry belongs to a study of PD-1 blockade in classical Hodgkin lymphoma. Study-level findings and limits: Healthy donors were reported to have higher baseline TCR diversity than newly diagnosed patients. Sources of repertoire differences remain undefined, possibly disease activity or prior therapy. Patients newly diagnosed and complete responders had comparable baseline diversity. By cycle point C4D1, TCR diversity had risen significantly in CD4+ cells (but not CD8+ cells).

Indicated time point: cycle 4 day 1 (C4D1), after 6 weeks of nivolumab. Each patient's relapse followed autologous stem cell transplantation, and brentuximab vedotin exposure varied. The chain is built from TRBV27 and TRBJ1-1; D not resolved. The sequence came from a human donor with classical Hodgkin lymphoma. The sequencing here drew on peripheral blood mononuclear cells (PBMCs), taken before the fourth cycle of nivolumab. CDR3 residues: CASSSQLMNTEAFF. In nucleotides, the CDR3 is TGTGCCAGCAGTAGTCAGTTGATGAACACTGAAGCTTTCTTT.